A single T cell receptor (beta chain) is shown here with its context. The antigen it recognizes is unknown. Base qualities are missing; no much larger clone stands one base away. From a lookup of the germline V gene, CDR1 and CDR2 are MGHRA and YSYEKL. The junction shows trimming of 0 bases on V and 7 bases on J, plus 12 bases between the germline ends. Inclusive of the bounding cysteine and phenylalanine, the CDR3 is 15 residues long. The CDR3 DNA has 45 bases and is translated from base 1. TCRbeta CDR3 regions were amplified from genomic DNA using the immunoSEQ Assay, a bias-controlled multiplex PCR. Per the original workflow: The number of nucleated cells in each sample was estimated by amplification of reference gene primers within the assay. To quantify the absolute abundance of each unique TCRbeta CDR3 rearrangement, sequence reads were collapsed and filtered. Productive Simpson clonality was computed per sample as the square root of Simpson's diversity index over productive rearrangements. The clones in this table, taken by TCRdb from immuneACCESS, are in-frame only. Not every clone is retained; where verified, under half of the shortfall comes from an unresolved V gene, and the cause of the rest is unknown. That table is the source of V, J and clone size, and D and trimming were worked out from the DNA. The sample table holds roughly 380,000 clones, of which about nine tenths were seen once. 0.85% to 1.3% of the sample rests with the top ten.

This record belongs to a study of blood T cell repertoires in COVID-19 (dated by TCRdb to the early 2020s). For the wider study: The collaborator samples originated in the United States, Italy and Spain and spanned the acute and convalescent phases of COVID-19. The material from the prospective study consisted of cDNA or gDNA derived from T cells, B-cell-depleted T cells, or PBMCs. Deeply sampled blood TCRbeta repertoires from subjects exposed to, actively infected with, or recovered from COVID-19 were included in the dataset. The repertoires were released in a freely available public database intended as a resource for research on the immune response to SARS-CoV-2. Samples were obtained from the ongoing ImmuneRACE study (first 160 participants) and from over 1,000 subjects provided by 6 global collaborators. The sample metadata nearly always contained a de-identified subject ID, COVID-19 status, age in years and sex. Where available, HLA class I and class II types were obtained from metadata supplied by the sample provider rather than from assay-based typing. Beyond this particular receptor, the publication reports: The amount of clinical and demographic metadata varied by source and participant and was provided uncurated.

Participants in the prospective study were enrolled through a virtual design, were aged about 18 to 100 years, and lived in roughly 24 United States geographic areas. In the prospective study, cohorts were assigned on the basis of participant-reported clinical history obtained from a screening survey and a study questionnaire. A participant counted as exposed if, within 2 weeks of entering the study, that participant had been in contact with someone who had a PCR-confirmed or clinician-diagnosed COVID-19 case. Each participant in the prospective study had whole blood, serum and a nasopharyngeal or oropharyngeal swab collected by mobile phlebotomists. Participants in the prospective study had the option to provide additional blood draws and questionnaires over an approximately two-month period. Before DNA extraction, blood samples from the prospective study were shipped at room temperature or frozen.

The clonotype comes from a woman aged 25-40 years who had been exposed to COVID-19. The rearranged segments are TRBV4-1 and TRBJ1-4, with TRBD1 as a weak D call on 6 bases. Sequenced input: PBMCs or T cells enriched from blood (not recorded which). The CDR3 has the sequence CASSQDRGGSEKLFF. At the DNA level, the sequence is TGCGCCAGCAGCCAAGACAGGGGAGGGAGTGAAAAACTGTTTTTT.